Listed below are T cell receptor beta chains from one sample, sequenced in a study of blood T cell repertoires in COVID-19. Only in-frame clones appear in the TCRdb table, and some are missing; sequencing was by immunoSEQ multiplex PCR. The sample consists of some 390,000 clones, about 88% of them appearing once. Material for sequencing was peripheral blood. Source of these receptors: a human donor in a cohort sampled during active COVID-19. Both conserved end residues are part of each CDR3. A D gene is named only where the DNA matches it firmly. Clone size is given for some rows only: seen once, a few or many times, or a class if the clone is expanded.

clone size,J gene,D gene,V gene,CDR3 DNA,CDR3 protein
.,TRBJ2-1,.,TRBV7-2,TGTGCCAGCAGCTTAGGAGGAAGTGAGCAGTTCTTC,CASSLGGSEQFF
once,TRBJ1-2,TRBD1,TRBV9,TGTGCCAGCAGCGTAGGCAACGACAGGGGCGACAACTATGGCTACACCTTC,CASSVGNDRGDNYGYTF
.,TRBJ2-1,TRBD2,TRBV5-1,TGCGCCAGCAGGAAGCTAGCGGGACCCAATGAGCAGTTCTTC,CASRKLAGPNEQFF
.,TRBJ1-1,.,TRBV6-5,TGTGCCAGCAGTTCCACCGGACAGAATCCCCCTGAAGCTTTCTTT,CASSSTGQNPPEAFF
.,TRBJ1-5,TRBD1,TRBV6-5,TGTGCCAGCAGTAACAGGGGTAGCAATCAGCCCCAGCATTTT,CASSNRGSNQPQHF
.,TRBJ1-1,.,TRBV3-1/TRBV3-2,TGTGCCAGCAGCCAAGGGGACAAAGGGTTTGGCACTGAAGCTTTCTTT,CASSQGDKGFGTEAFF
.,TRBJ1-4,.,TRBV19,TGTGCCAGTGTCGAGGGATTGAGTGAAAAACTGTTTTTT,CASVEGLSEKLFF
.,TRBJ2-2,TRBD1,TRBV6-5,TGTGCCAGCAGTTTTGTTCCGGGACAGGGGACCGGGGAGCTGTTTTTT,CASSFVPGQGTGELFF
.,TRBJ1-5,.,TRBV6-1,TGTGCCAGCAGTGAGGCGGGGGCTATGAATCAGCCCCAGCATTTT,CASSEAGAMNQPQHF
.,TRBJ1-5,.,TRBV9,TGTGCCAGCAGCGCACATCAGGGGAGGGGGCAGCCCCAGCATTTT,CASSAHQGRGQPQHF
.,TRBJ1-1,TRBD1,TRBV6-6,TGTGCCAGCAGTTACAAGACAGGGGGCCGAACTGAAGCTTTCTTT,CASSYKTGGRTEAFF
.,TRBJ2-5,TRBD1,TRBV7-7,TGTGCTAGCAGCTCGGAGGGACAGGGGCGCGGTGAGACCCAGTACTTC,CASSSEGQGRGETQYF
.,TRBJ1-1,.,TRBV9,TGTGCCAGCAGCGTAGGCAGGGTAACTGAAGCTTTCTTT,CASSVGRVTEAFF
.,TRBJ1-1,.,TRBV9,TGTGCCAGCAGCGTAGACCCGACAGGACCGAACACTGAAGCTTTCTTT,CASSVDPTGPNTEAFF
.,TRBJ2-7,TRBD1,TRBV6-4,TGTGCCAGCAGAGACCCGGGACAGACCTACGAGCAGTACTTC,CASRDPGQTYEQYF
.,TRBJ2-3,TRBD2,TRBV6-1,TGTGCCAGCAGTGAAATAGGCGGGAGAGGCACAGATACGCAGTATTTT,CASSEIGGRGTDTQYF
.,TRBJ1-2,.,TRBV29-1,TGCAGCGACCAGACCTCAGACATGGTTGGTGGCTACACCTTC,CSDQTSDMVGGYTF
once,TRBJ1-1,TRBD1,TRBV2,TGTGCCAGCAGTCGGAAAGACAGGGGAAATACTGAAGCTTTCTTT,CASSRKDRGNTEAFF
once,TRBJ2-2,.,TRBV7-2,TGTGCCAGCAGCTTAGCGTCAGGGGCCAGGGGCAGCACCGGGGAGCTGTTTTTT,CASSLASGARGSTGELFF
once,TRBJ2-3,.,TRBV4-1,TGCGCCAGCAGCCACCTTCTCACAGATACGCAGTATTTT,CASSHLLTDTQYF
.,TRBJ1-1,.,TRBV6-5,TGTGCCAGCAAGCCTTCAGGGTGGGCTGAAGCTTTCTTT,CASKPSGWAEAFF
few,TRBJ2-3,TRBD1,TRBV5-1,TGCGCCAGCAGCCCCGAAGGAGACAGGGGCACAGATACGCAGTATTTT,CASSPEGDRGTDTQYF
once,TRBJ1-1,.,TRBV5-1,TGCGCCAGCAGCCGTATAATGAACACTGAAGCTTTCTTT,CASSRIMNTEAFF
.,TRBJ1-2,.,TRBV7-9,TGTGCCAGCAGCTTAGCCGGGCAGGGAAGGTATGGCTACACCTTC,CASSLAGQGRYGYTF
.,TRBJ1-2,.,TRBV2,TGTGCCAGCAGTGTCCAGGGGTTGTGGGGCTACACCTTC,CASSVQGLWGYTF
.,TRBJ2-5,TRBD1,TRBV5-1,TGCGCCAGCTGTAGGAACGACAGGGGGGAGACCCAGTACTTC,CASCRNDRGETQYF
.,TRBJ1-2,TRBD1,TRBV6-5,TGTGCCAGCAGTTCCCGGACAGGGTGGGGTGGCTACACCTTC,CASSSRTGWGGYTF
.,TRBJ1-5,.,TRBV27,TGTGCCAGCAGTTTACAGGGCAGCAATCAGCCCCAGCATTTT,CASSLQGSNQPQHF
.,TRBJ2-1,.,TRBV2,TGTGCCAGCAGTGAATGGCAAGCGCTATACAATGAGCAGTTCTTC,CASSEWQALYNEQFF
once,TRBJ2-7,.,TRBV15,TGTGCCACCAGCAAGGGAGGAGGCTACGAGCAGTACTTC,CATSKGGGYEQYF
.,TRBJ1-2,TRBD1,TRBV3-1/TRBV3-2,TGTGCCAGCAGCCAAGACAGGGGGGCTAACTATGGCTACACCTTC,CASSQDRGANYGYTF
few,TRBJ2-2,TRBD1,TRBV19,TGTGCCCGAGACCCCGGGACAGGGGTCACCGGGGAGCTGTTTTTT,CARDPGTGVTGELFF
once,TRBJ2-3,TRBD1,TRBV7-2,TGTGCCAGCAGCTTCCCCAAACAGGGGGTGGCTGGCACAGATACGCAGTATTTT,CASSFPKQGVAGTDTQYF
.,TRBJ2-3,.,TRBV29-1,TGCAGCGTTGGAATCCCCGGGATAGCTAGCACAGATACGCAGTATTTT,CSVGIPGIASTDTQYF
few,TRBJ2-7,TRBD1,TRBV5-1,TGCGCCAGCAGCGCCGGGACAGTGAACCCCTACGAGCAGTACTTC,CASSAGTVNPYEQYF
once,TRBJ2-5,.,TRBV5-4,TGTGCCAGCAGCTTGGAGGTCGGGGTAGAGACCCAGTACTTC,CASSLEVGVETQYF
.,TRBJ2-1,TRBD2,TRBV27,TGTGCCAGCAGACCGCTAGCGGGTGCAGTACATGAGCAGTTCTTC,CASRPLAGAVHEQFF
many,TRBJ1-6,.,TRBV5-3,TGTGCCGGAGGTTCACCCCTCCACTTT,CAGGSPLHF
.,TRBJ2-3,.,TRBV5-4,TGTGCCAGCAGCTTCCCGAGGGGGGGCAAAACAGATACGCAGTATTTT,CASSFPRGGKTDTQYF
.,TRBJ2-1,TRBD2,TRBV7-2,TGTGCCAGCAGCTTTACTAGCGGGGTGCGGGGCGATGAGCAGTTCTTC,CASSFTSGVRGDEQFF
.,TRBJ2-1,TRBD2,TRBV7-9,TGTGCCAGCACCATGATTGCGGGGGGAGAGCAGTTCTTC,CASTMIAGGEQFF
.,TRBJ2-2,TRBD1,TRBV11-2,TGTGCCAGCAGCCCTTTTAGGACAGGGGGTAACACCGGGGAGCTGTTTTTT,CASSPFRTGGNTGELFF
.,TRBJ2-2,TRBD2,TRBV4-2,TGTGCCAGCAGCCGGCAACTAGCGGGAGGGCCTCGATCGAACACCGGGGAGCTGTTTTTT,CASSRQLAGGPRSNTGELFF
.,TRBJ2-2,.,TRBV9,TGTGCCAGCAGCCTGGAGGGCACCGGGGAGCTGTTTTTT,CASSLEGTGELFF
.,TRBJ2-3,TRBD1,TRBV11-2,TGTGCCAGCAGCTCCAGGGGGACCACAGATACGCAGTATTTT,CASSSRGTTDTQYF
.,TRBJ2-1,TRBD2,TRBV11-3,TGTGCCAGCAGCTCTAGCCGCGGTACTAGCGGTTACAATGAGCAGTTCTTC,CASSSSRGTSGYNEQFF
.,TRBJ1-1,.,TRBV6-5,TGTGCCAGCAGCAAAACAGGGAGCACTGAAGCTTTCTTT,CASSKTGSTEAFF
.,TRBJ2-5,TRBD2,TRBV5-1,TGCGCCAGCAGCTTGGACCCCACGGGGGGTGATGTGGAGACCCAGTACTTC,CASSLDPTGGDVETQYF
.,TRBJ2-5,TRBD1,TRBV6-5,TGTGCCAGCAGTTTAGGACAGGGACAGACCCAGTACTTC,CASSLGQGQTQYF
.,TRBJ2-1,.,TRBV21-1,TGTGCCAGCAGCCCCTCACTAGCGGGTCTCTACAATGAGCAGTTCTTC,CASSPSLAGLYNEQFF
.,TRBJ1-1,TRBD1,TRBV18,TGTGCCAGCTCACCCAACCGACCCGGAACGGGACAGGCGGCTTTCTTT,CASSPNRPGTGQAAFF
.,TRBJ1-1,.,TRBV3-1/TRBV3-2,TGTGCCAGCAGCCGTTCCATGAACACTGAAGCTTTCTTT,CASSRSMNTEAFF
.,TRBJ2-1,TRBD2,TRBV11-2,TGTGCCAGCAGCTTAGATCGGGAGGTACGCGGGCGGCAGTTCTTC,CASSLDREVRGRQFF
.,TRBJ2-1,TRBD2,TRBV7-2,TGTGCCAGCAGCGCTGGCCTAGCGGGCAACTACAATGAGCAGTTCTTC,CASSAGLAGNYNEQFF
.,TRBJ2-3,TRBD2,TRBV29-1,TGCAGCGTTGAATCTAGCGGGAGGCCAGATACGCAGTATTTT,CSVESSGRPDTQYF